This TCR beta chain comes out of a study of shared clonotypes between healthy human individuals. Whole-study findings and limits: Among donors, clonotype sharing was expected to be affected by sequencing depth. Generation probability values for non-shared clonotypes were lower than those for clonotypes shared by all four donors. Rarefaction demonstrated incomplete sorted-subset sequencing despite large depth.

Sequencing was performed with immunoSEQ multiplex PCR; in TCRdb, only in-frame clones are kept and a portion is missing. The table records some 2 million clones, less than 95% of them present only once. Regarding this clone: Its antigen is undetermined.

Naive CD8 cells lacked CD45RO and underwent positive selection for CCR7, leaving out terminally differentiated effector memory CD45RA+ cells. The origin of this receptor is a man between 18 and 29 years old in good health. The sequenced sample consisted of naive CD8+ T cells sorted from blood.

The CDR3: CSVEGGRVPPGELFF. CDR3 DNA sequence: TGCAGCGTTGAGGGGGGCAGGGTCCCTCCCGGGGAGCTGTTTTTT. This chain links TRBV29-1 with TRBJ2-2, with D possibly called TRBD1 or TRBD2 (6 bases each). CDR3 size: 15 residues. Germline-derived CDR1 and CDR2 are SQVTM and ANQGSEA. Trimming cost V 3 bases and J 6 bases, with 17 bases left between them.